This T cell receptor (beta chain) was profiled in a study of blood T cells in healthy people across ages. Findings and caveats of the study: More naive CD4+ cells and higher diversity were found in long-lived than in aged donors.

A sample-barcoded 5' primer and a J-beta primer mix were used in a second PCR of roughly 7 to 11 cycles. MiXCR, applied by TCRdb to the 5' RACE reads, yields one record per CDR3 protein. The table has about 1.1 million distinct CDR3 sequences, about two fifths seen once. A remark on this clonotype: The antigen is unknown.

Isolated PBMCs totaled at least 7 million in each sample. Per sample, no less than 5.5 micrograms of total RNA were extracted. The sequencing input was blood. This TCR was recovered from a man in his late teens or twenties in good health.

CDR3 sequence: CASSVEGRVNEQFF. The CDR3 DNA follows: TGTGCCAGCAGTGTGGAGGGCCGGGTTAATGAGCAGTTCTTC. This rearrangement joins TRBV12-3 or TRBV12-4 to TRBJ2-1, with D possibly matching TRBD2 (6 bases). CDR3 length equals 14 residues. Trimming cost V 5 bases and J 7 bases, with 15 bases left between them.